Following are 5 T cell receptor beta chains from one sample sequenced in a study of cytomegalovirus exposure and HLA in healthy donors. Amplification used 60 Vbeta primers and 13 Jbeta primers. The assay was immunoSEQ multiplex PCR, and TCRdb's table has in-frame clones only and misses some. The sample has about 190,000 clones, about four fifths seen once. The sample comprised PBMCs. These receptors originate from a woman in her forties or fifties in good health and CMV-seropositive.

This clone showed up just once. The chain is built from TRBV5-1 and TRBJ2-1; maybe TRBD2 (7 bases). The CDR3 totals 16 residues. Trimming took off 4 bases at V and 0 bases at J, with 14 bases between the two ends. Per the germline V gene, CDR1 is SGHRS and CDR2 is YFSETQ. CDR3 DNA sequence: TGCGCCAGCAGCGCGGAGGGGGGGGGCTCCTACAATGAGCAGTTCTTC. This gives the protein CASSAEGGGSYNEQFF.

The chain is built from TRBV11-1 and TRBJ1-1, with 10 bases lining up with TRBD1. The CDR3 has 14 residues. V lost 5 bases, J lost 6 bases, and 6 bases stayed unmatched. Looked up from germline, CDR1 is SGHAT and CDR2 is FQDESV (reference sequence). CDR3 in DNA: TGTGCCAGCAGCCCCGACAGGGGGCTTCCTGAAGCTTTCTTT. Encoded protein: CASSPDRGLPEAFF. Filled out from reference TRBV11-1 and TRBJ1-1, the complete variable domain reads EAEVAQSPRYKITEKSQAVAFWCDPISGHATLYWYRQILGQGPELLVQFQDESVVDDSQLPKDRFSAERLKGVDSTLKIQPAELGDSAMYLCASSPDRGLPEAFFGQGTRLTVV.

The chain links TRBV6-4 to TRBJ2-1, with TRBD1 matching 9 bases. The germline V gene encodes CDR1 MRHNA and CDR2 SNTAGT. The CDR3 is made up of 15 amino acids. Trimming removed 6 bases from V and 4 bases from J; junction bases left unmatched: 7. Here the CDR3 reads CASRPTGGTYNEQFF. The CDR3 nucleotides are TGTGCCAGCAGACCTACAGGGGGCACGTACAATGAGCAGTTCTTC.

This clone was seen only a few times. The CDR3 DNA reads TGTGCCAGCAGTTTGTACGGGACTAACCCCTCCTACAATGAGCAGTTCTTC. Translation: CASSLYGTNPSYNEQFF. This chain uses TRBV27 with TRBJ2-1, with 7 bases lining up with TRBD2. The J segment lost 0 bases and the V segment lost 3 bases, leaving 8 bases of the junction unmatched. CDR3 length equals 17 residues. Germline V gene sequence: CDR1 MNHEY, CDR2 SMNVEV (reference sequence).

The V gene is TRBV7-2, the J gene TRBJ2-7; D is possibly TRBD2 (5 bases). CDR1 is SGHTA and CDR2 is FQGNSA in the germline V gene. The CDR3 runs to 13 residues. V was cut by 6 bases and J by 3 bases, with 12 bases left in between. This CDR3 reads CASRLPGSYEQYF. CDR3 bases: TGTGCCAGCAGGCTCCCGGGGAGCTACGAGCAGTACTTC.